This is a list of T cell receptor beta chains from one sample in a study of cytotoxic CD8 clonotypes in ibrutinib-treated CLL. The data were produced by immunoSEQ multiplex PCR, yet TCRdb's version contains in-frame clones alone and is incomplete. The profile shows almost 250,000 clones, 60% to 75% of them singletons. The input for sequencing was PBMCs, taken after 24 months of ibrutinib treatment. The source is a human donor with chronic lymphocytic leukemia. CDR3s include the opening cysteine and the closing phenylalanine or tryptophan. The D gene is left open where the match is weak. Where a row states a size, it is once, few, many or the class of an expanded clone; other rows omit it.

size,J,D,V,DNA,CDR3
once,TRBJ2-7,TRBD1,TRBV13,TGTGCCAGCAGCTTAAGACAGGGTTCTCGTGAGCAGTACTTC,CASSLRQGSREQYF
NA,TRBJ1-2,NA,TRBV28,TGTGCCAGCAGAACTAACTATGGCTACACCTTC,CASRTNYGYTF
NA,TRBJ1-5,TRBD1,TRBV28,TGTGCCAGCAGAGGAGGGGGCGAAGGTGGCAATCAGCCCCAGCATTTT,CASRGGGEGGNQPQHF
NA,TRBJ2-7,TRBD1,TRBV27,TGTGCCAGCAGCTTATGGACAGGGGCGCTCAGCTCCTACGAGCAGTACTTC,CASSLWTGALSSYEQYF
NA,TRBJ2-7,NA,TRBV28,TGTGCCAGCCATTCAACAGGGATTACCTACGAGCAGTACTTC,CASHSTGITYEQYF
NA,TRBJ1-2,NA,TRBV28,TGTGCCAGCAGAACAAACGACTATGGCTACACCTTC,CASRTNDYGYTF
NA,TRBJ1-2,NA,TRBV19,TGTGCCAGCCTCCGGGACCGTAATCGCAAAGGGTATGGCTACACCTTC,CASLRDRNRKGYGYTF
NA,TRBJ1-1,TRBD1,TRBV19,TGTGCCAGTAGTCGACAGGGGGTCACTGAAGCTTTCTTT,CASSRQGVTEAFF
NA,TRBJ1-2,NA,TRBV28,TGTGCCAGCGGGGCCGTCTATGGCTACACCTTC,CASGAVYGYTF
NA,TRBJ2-1,NA,TRBV6-5,TGTGCCAGCGGCCGGGCCGAAAACAATGAGCAGTTCTTC,CASGRAENNEQFF
NA,TRBJ2-4,TRBD1,TRBV5-1,TGCGCCAGCAGCCAGGATCGTTCCGGGACAGGGAACCCCCGGGGAGACATTCAGTACTTC,CASSQDRSGTGNPRGDIQYF
NA,TRBJ2-1,NA,TRBV27,TGTGCCAGCAGTTTATTCAGTAGCGGTCTTACCGAGCAGTTCTTC,CASSLFSSGLTEQFF
few,TRBJ1-1,NA,TRBV19,TGTGCCAGTAGTACTCGACCGGGGAACGCTGAAGCTTTCTTT,CASSTRPGNAEAFF
NA,TRBJ2-1,NA,TRBV28,TGTGCCAGCAGTTCCGGAGAGCAGTTCTTC,CASSSGEQFF
NA,TRBJ2-1,NA,TRBV15,TGTGCCACCAGCGATACCCGGGGTTACAATGAGCAGTTCTTC,CATSDTRGYNEQFF
NA,TRBJ2-3,NA,TRBV7-3,TGTGCCAGCAGCGGGGGGTCCTCCACAGATACGCAGTATTTT,CASSGGSSTDTQYF
NA,TRBJ1-1,NA,TRBV4-1,TGCGCCAGCAGCCAAGATCAAAGCTTTGAAGCTTTCTTT,CASSQDQSFEAFF
NA,TRBJ2-3,TRBD2,TRBV30,TGTGCCGGGACTAGCGGGAGATCAGATACGCAGTATTTT,CAGTSGRSDTQYF
NA,TRBJ1-4,NA,TRBV5-1,TGCGCCAGCAGCTTGGGTTCGACGGCGATTAATGAAAAACTGTTTTTT,CASSLGSTAINEKLFF
NA,TRBJ1-1,NA,TRBV4-3,TGCGCCAGCAGCCAAGTGGGTCCGGGGATGAACACTGAAGCTTTCTTT,CASSQVGPGMNTEAFF
few,TRBJ1-2,NA,TRBV6-5,TGTGCCAGCAGTTACGGGGATTCCTATGGCTACACCTTC,CASSYGDSYGYTF
once,TRBJ2-7,NA,TRBV11-2,TGTGCCAGCAGCCCTACTTTGCTCGAACTCGGGACCCTCTCCTACGAGCAGTACTTC,CASSPTLLELGTLSYEQYF
few,TRBJ1-1,TRBD1,TRBV6-5,TGTGCCAGCAGGATGGGACAGAAGAACACTGAAGCTTTCTTT,CASRMGQKNTEAFF
NA,TRBJ2-7,NA,TRBV2,TGTGCCAGCAGCGAAGCGTCCTACGAGCAGTACTTC,CASSEASYEQYF